The T cell receptor beta chain described here comes from a study of T-cell reconstitution after alpha-beta-depleted transplantation in children. A library of TCRbeta sequences, prepared with unique molecular identifiers, was generated. TCRdb used MiXCR to reprocess the PCR reads, holding one entry per CDR3 protein. The sample records about 290,000 distinct CDR3 sequences, around 9.1% being singletons. With respect to this clonotype: The antigen remains unidentified.

Germline V CDR1 and CDR2: LNHDA, SQIVND (reference sequence). The CDR3 loop spans 14 amino acids. V was trimmed by 8 bases and J by 6 bases, leaving 17 bases between them. Overall study findings and caveats: Surviving thymic progenitors and recipient T cells were the source of high TCRbeta diversity at day 60 in some patients. From newly produced T cells came most of the T-cell counts and diversity one year after transplant.

This receptor was obtained from a boy in the first two years of life with acute myeloid leukemia, due to receive a stem cell transplant. The chain links TRBV19 to TRBJ1-5; D is possibly TRBD1 (6 bases). Material: PBMCs, obtained before TCRalphabeta/CD19-depleted stem cell transplant. CDR3 residues: CASLQGSGGQPQHF. The CDR3 nucleotides are TGTGCCAGTCTACAGGGTAGCGGTGGTCAGCCCCAGCATTTT.